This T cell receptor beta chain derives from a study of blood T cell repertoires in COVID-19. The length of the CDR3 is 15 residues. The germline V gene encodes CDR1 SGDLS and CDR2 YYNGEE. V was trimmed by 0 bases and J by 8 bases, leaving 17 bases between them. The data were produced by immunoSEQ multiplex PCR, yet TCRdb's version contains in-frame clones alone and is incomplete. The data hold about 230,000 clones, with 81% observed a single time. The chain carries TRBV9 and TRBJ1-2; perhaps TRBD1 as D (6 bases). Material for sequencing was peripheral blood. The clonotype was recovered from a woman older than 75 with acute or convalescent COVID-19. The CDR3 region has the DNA TGTGCCAGCAGCGTAGCTTCTTCGGGGGGCTACGGCTACACCTTC. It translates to CASSVASSGGYGYTF. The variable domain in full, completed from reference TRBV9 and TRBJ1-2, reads DSGVTQTPKHLITATGQRVTLRCSPRSGDLSVYWYQQSLDQGLQFLIQYYNGEERAKGNILERFSAQQFPDLHSELNLSSLELGDSALYFCASSVASSGGYGYTFGSGTRLTVV.